The 6 T cell receptor beta chains listed next were all sequenced from one sample in a study of early stage breast cancer tumors. The method was immunoSEQ multiplex PCR; TCRdb's version includes in-frame clones alone and lacks a portion of them. This sample yields tens of thousands of clones, of which roughly 73% are seen a single time; around 3.4% belongs to the top ten. The sample was blood. The source of these receptors is a middle-aged person with breast cancer.

The V gene is TRBV6-5, the J gene TRBJ2-1, with 8 bases identical to TRBD2. The CDR3 is 11 residues long. Germline-derived CDR1 and CDR2 are MNHEY and SVGAGI. V lost 5 bases, J lost 9 bases, and 0 bases stayed unmatched. The CDR3 here is CASSRGGEQFF. In DNA, the CDR3 is TGTGCCAGCAGTCGGGGGGGTGAGCAGTTCTTC.

The chain combines TRBV29-1 with TRBJ2-1, with D possibly being TRBD1 or TRBD2 (5 bases each). The CDR3 sequence is 14 residues long. The ends were cut back, 3 bases at V and 9 bases at J, with 18 bases in the middle. From germline, CDR1 is SQVTM and CDR2 ANQGSEA. Here the CDR3 DNA reads TGCAGCGTTGAGAGGGGCCCCGACGGCGGTGAGCAGTTCTTC. Its translation: CSVERGPDGGEQFF.

This clone came up a few times. This chain connects TRBV30 to TRBJ2-2; possible D gene TRBD1, 6 bases. This CDR3 comprises 13 residues. Trimming pared 6 bases from V and 7 bases from J, leaving 15 bases between. Germline V gene lookup returns CDR1 GTSNPN and CDR2 SVGIG (reference sequence). CDR3 loop: CACIQGSGGELFF. The CDR3 DNA is TGTGCCTGTATACAGGGATCTGGCGGGGAGCTGTTTTTT.

This chain joins TRBV5-4 and TRBJ2-2; 7 nucleotides align to TRBD2. The CDR3 contains 18 residues. The germline V gene has CDR1 SGHNT and CDR2 YYREEE (reference sequence). J was trimmed by 4 bases and V by 3 bases; bases with no gene match: 15. The DNA of the CDR3 is TGTGCCAGCAGCTCCCGGGGAGGGCTAGCGGTTATCACCGGGGAGCTGTTTTTT. It encodes CASSSRGGLAVITGELFF.

The rearrangement links TRBV19 to TRBJ2-6, with D tentatively TRBD1 or TRBD2 (6 bases each). Germline V gives CDR1 LNHDA, CDR2 SQIVND (reference sequence). Between the trimmed V and J ends, which lost 0 bases and 5 bases, there was a span of 8 bases. The CDR3 is 15 residues long. This CDR3 is CASSIDGGWANVLTF. The DNA of the CDR3 is TGTGCCAGTAGTATAGACGGGGGCTGGGCCAACGTCCTGACTTTC.

V and J are TRBV30 and TRBJ2-2; 7 bases map to TRBD2. The germline gives CDR1 GTSNPN, CDR2 SVGIG (reference sequence). The J segment lost 0 bases and the V segment lost 5 bases, leaving 9 bases of the junction unmatched. The CDR3 sequence is 16 residues long. The CDR3 region has the DNA TGTGCCTGGGGAAATGGACGGGAGGCGAACACCGGGGAGCTGTTTTTT. Translation: CAWGNGREANTGELFF.